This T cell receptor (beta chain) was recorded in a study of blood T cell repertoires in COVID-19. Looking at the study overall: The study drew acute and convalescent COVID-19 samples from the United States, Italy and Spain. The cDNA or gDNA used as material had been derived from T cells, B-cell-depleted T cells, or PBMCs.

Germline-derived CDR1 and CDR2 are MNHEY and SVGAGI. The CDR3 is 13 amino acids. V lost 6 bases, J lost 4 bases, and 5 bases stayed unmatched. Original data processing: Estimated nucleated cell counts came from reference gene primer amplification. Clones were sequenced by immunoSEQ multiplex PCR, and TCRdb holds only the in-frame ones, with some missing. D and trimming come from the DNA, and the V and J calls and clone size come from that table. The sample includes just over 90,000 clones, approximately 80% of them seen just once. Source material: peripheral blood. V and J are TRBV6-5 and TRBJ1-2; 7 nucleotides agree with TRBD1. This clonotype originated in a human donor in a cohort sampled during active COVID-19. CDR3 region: CASRRDRIYGYTF. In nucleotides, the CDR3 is TGTGCCAGCAGGCGGGACAGAATCTATGGCTACACCTTC.